These 3 T cell receptor beta chains were all obtained from the same sample, sequenced in a study of low-dose radiotherapy and immunotherapy resistance in tumors (dated by TCRdb to between 2021 and 2022). The time point label, read with the paper, signifies: after trial treatment. This specimen's treatment or condition label, interpreted: LDRT plus nivolumab, ipilimumab, low-dose cyclophosphamide and aspirin (RACIN trial). Sequencing was performed on an Illumina HiSeq 2500. First-strand cDNA was synthesized with Superscript III and a set of TRAV- and TRBV-specific primers, covering both TCRalpha and TCRbeta chains. TCRs were amplified for 20 to 25 PCR cycles with Phusion, using a constant-region primer paired with the adapter attached to the V primers. The public reads were reprocessed in TCRdb via fastp at Q25 and MiXCR, keeping in-frame beta chains. Each entry is one CDR3 protein sequence, shown with its most common DNA and genes. The sample records about 97,000 distinct CDR3 sequences, about a fifth of which are singletons. The ten largest account for over 3.5% of the sample.

Sequencing used PBMCs, obtained after low-dose radiotherapy plus immunotherapy. Source of these receptors: a male donor with prostate cancer.

This clonotype was found many times. The chain employs TRBV10-1 and TRBJ2-1; possibly TRBD2 for D (5 bases). From germline, CDR1 is WNHNN and CDR2 SYGVQD (reference sequence). The V gene lost 6 bases and the J gene lost 6 bases, with 9 bases spanning the gap. CDR3 size: 12 residues. The CDR3 DNA reads as TGCGCCAGCAGGAGGGAGTCCAATGAGCAGTTCTTC. It is translated as CASRRESNEQFF.

This clonotype was detected many times. The CDR3 nucleotides read TGCAGTGCCGGAGCGGTGAGCTCCTACAATGAGCAGTTCTTC. Encoded protein: CSAGAVSSYNEQFF. The chain uses TRBV20-1 and TRBJ2-1; D possibly corresponds to TRBD2 (5 bases). The CDR3 length is 14 residues. Per germline, CDR1 DFQATT and CDR2 SNEGSKA (reference sequence). V was shortened by 6 bases and J by 0 bases, with 12 bases between the two germline ends.

In this sample, this clonotype turned up many times. The chain links TRBV19 to TRBJ2-2, with D possibly being TRBD2 (8 bases). V lost 6 bases, J lost 8 bases, and 25 bases lay in between. The CDR3 loop spans 17 amino acids. Per the germline V gene, CDR1 is LNHDA and CDR2 is SQIVND (reference sequence). CDR3 amino acids: CASSPTRGRGVRGELFF. The CDR3 nucleotides read TGTGCCAGTAGCCCCACGAGGGGGCGGGGGGTGAGAGGGGAGCTGTTTTTT.